The rows below give T cell receptor beta chains drawn from one sample of a study of T-cell memory formation after mild COVID-19. MiXCR was run by TCRdb on the 5' RACE reads, yielding one entry per CDR3 protein. The table lists hundreds of thousands of distinct CDR3 sequences, 15% to 20% of them singletons, with about 12% in the top ten. Material: PBMCs or a T cell subset sorted from them (not recorded which). The origin of the receptors is an adult woman who had mild COVID-19 (a few samples of this study predate the infection). Cell type and time point are not known. CDR3s include the opening cysteine and the closing phenylalanine or tryptophan. D genes are given only for firm matches. Clone size appears in some rows only: once, few, many, or a class for an expanded clone.

clone size,D gene,V gene,CDR3 length,J gene,CDR3 protein,CDR3 DNA
many,-,TRBV3-1,15,TRBJ2-3,CASSQGWGPTDTQYF,TGTGCCAGCAGCCAAGGTTGGGGCCCCACAGATACGCAGTATTTT
few,TRBD1,TRBV25-1,14,TRBJ2-1,CASSRQGAYNEQFF,TGTGCCAGCAGCCGACAGGGGGCTTACAATGAGCAGTTCTTC
-,TRBD2,TRBV14,14,TRBJ2-7,CASSHSGGAYEQYF,TGTGCCAGCAGCCACAGCGGGGGGGCCTACGAGCAGTACTTC
-,TRBD2,TRBV11-1,15,TRBJ2-1,CASSLGGRGIDEQFF,TGTGCCAGCAGCTTAGGCGGGAGGGGTATCGATGAGCAGTTCTTC
-,TRBD2,TRBV7-2,18,TRBJ2-5,CASSLGVLASGGQETQYF,TGTGCCAGCAGCTTAGGCGTTTTGGCTAGCGGGGGACAAGAGACCCAGTACTTC
many,TRBD2,TRBV7-6,16,TRBJ2-1,CASSRGTSGGHNEQFF,TGTGCCAGCAGCCGCGGGACTAGCGGGGGCCACAATGAGCAGTTCTTC
-,-,TRBV6-1,10,TRBJ2-5,CASNEQGQYF,TGTGCCAGCAACGAACAGGGCCAGTACTTC
few,TRBD2,TRBV7-3,15,TRBJ2-3,CASSFSGSNGDTQYF,TGTGCCAGCAGCTTTAGCGGGAGCAATGGAGATACGCAGTATTTT
-,-,TRBV6-5,15,TRBJ2-2,CASSKVPGSTGELFF,TGTGCCAGCAGTAAGGTCCCGGGAAGTACCGGGGAGCTGTTTTTT
-,TRBD1,TRBV12-3/TRBV12-4,16,TRBJ2-2,CASRPGQGRDTGELFF,TGTGCCAGCAGACCTGGACAGGGGAGAGACACCGGGGAGCTGTTTTTT
-,-,TRBV30,15,TRBJ2-7,CAWSFPGNLNHEQYF,TGTGCCTGGAGTTTTCCGGGGAATTTGAACCACGAGCAGTACTTC
-,-,TRBV7-2,13,TRBJ2-7,CASSFAVTYEQYF,TGTGCCAGCAGCTTCGCAGTCACCTACGAGCAGTACTTC
few,-,TRBV6-1,15,TRBJ1-1,CASSPFESGYVEAFF,TGTGCCAGCAGCCCATTCGAATCAGGGTATGTCGAAGCTTTCTTT
few,-,TRBV7-9,12,TRBJ2-5,CASSLGSPAQYF,TGTGCCAGCAGCCTCGGGTCCCCAGCCCAGTACTTC
few,-,TRBV7-8,19,TRBJ2-6,CASSLGGRGFTSGANVLTF,TGTGCCAGCAGCTTAGGCGGCCGAGGGTTTACATCTGGGGCCAACGTCCTGACTTTC